These 10 T cell receptor beta chains originate from one sample sequenced in a study of blood T cell repertoires in COVID-19. Method: immunoSEQ multiplex PCR; TCRdb's copy keeps in-frame clones and lacks some. The top ten hold around 12% of the sample, which has tens of thousands of clones, over 75% seen once. Source material: peripheral blood. The receptor set was obtained from a man between 65 and 80 years old with active or convalescent COVID-19.

This clone has only one observation. The chain carries TRBV4-2 and TRBJ2-5, with 8 nucleotides matching TRBD2. Germline V CDR1 and CDR2: LGHNA, YNFKEQ. The CDR3 length is 16 residues. With V trimmed by 0 bases and J by 5 bases, 8 bases remained unmatched. CDR3 sequence reads: CASSQERGLDAETQYF. CDR3 in DNA: TGTGCCAGCAGCCAAGAAAGGGGACTAGACGCGGAGACCCAGTACTTC.

V usage is TRBV2 and J usage is TRBJ2-7; no clear D gene. Germline V lookup: CDR1 SNHLY, CDR2 FYNNEI. Trimming took off 5 bases at V and 5 bases at J, with 10 bases between the two ends. There are 12 residues in the CDR3. DNA for the CDR3: TGTGCCAGCAGTATCCTCTGGCACGAGCAGTACTTC. Its translation: CASSILWHEQYF.

The J gene is TRBJ2-1, the V gene TRBV19, with TRBD1 matching over 8 bases. CDR1 is LNHDA, CDR2 SQIVND, per germline (reference sequence). The CDR3 totals 14 residues. With V trimmed by 7 bases and J by 7 bases, 9 bases remained unmatched. The CDR3 spells CASNAGQGRNEQFF. DNA for the CDR3: TGTGCCAGTAACGCCGGACAGGGAAGGAATGAGCAGTTCTTC.

The chain uses TRBV19 and TRBJ2-1, with 7 nucleotides matching TRBD2. The V and J ends lost 5 bases and 9 bases, in that order; junction bases with no gene match: 7. CDR3 length: 13 amino acids. CDR1 and CDR2 from the germline V gene are LNHDA and SQIVND (reference sequence). CDR3 nucleotide sequence: TGTGCCAGTAGTGAGACTAGCAGACTTGAGCAGTTCTTC. It specifies CASSETSRLEQFF.

The rearrangement joins TRBV11-2 to TRBJ1-1; D not resolved. Trimming took off 0 bases at V and 5 bases at J, with 10 bases between the two ends. Germline CDR1 SGHAT, CDR2 FQNNGV. The CDR3 contains 14 residues. CDR3 coding DNA: TGTGCCAGCAGCTTAGAGCCCAGGTGGACTGAAGCTTTCTTT. It encodes CASSLEPRWTEAFF.

V usage is TRBV7-2 and J usage is TRBJ1-3; TRBD1 might be the D (5 bases). Germline V lookup: CDR1 SGHTA, CDR2 FQGNSA. V lost 3 bases and J 0 bases, leaving 9 bases between the germline ends. The CDR3 length is 15 residues. CDR3 DNA: TGTGCCAGCAGCTTCGCAGGGCACTCTGGAAACACCATATATTTT. The encoded protein is CASSFAGHSGNTIYF. Supplemented by reference TRBV7-2 and TRBJ1-3, the full variable domain reads GAGVSQSPSNKVTEKGKDVELRCDPISGHTALYWYRQSLGQGLEFLIYFQGNSAPDKSGLPSDRFSAERTGGSVSTLTIQRTQQEDSAVYLCASSFAGHSGNTIYFGEGSWLTVV.

V gene TRBV14 combines with J gene TRBJ2-4; the D gene is possibly TRBD2 (6 bases). The CDR3 runs to 15 residues. V shed 4 bases and J shed 0 bases, with 10 bases lying between them. CDR1 is SGHDN and CDR2 is FVKESK in the germline V gene. Here the CDR3 reads CASSLGGIAKNIQYF. CDR3 DNA: TGTGCCAGCAGCCTCGGGGGAATAGCCAAAAACATTCAGTACTTC.

The V gene is TRBV10-3, the J gene TRBJ1-1; a possible D gene is TRBD1 (6 bases). The ends were cut back, 0 bases at V and 4 bases at J, with 18 bases in the middle. This CDR3 contains 17 residues. CDR1 is ENHRY, CDR2 SYGVKD, per germline. In DNA form, the CDR3 reads TGTGCCATCAGTGAGTCGGGGGTCGGGGGGCGGTTCACTGAAGCTTTCTTT. Translating gives CAISESGVGGRFTEAFF.

The chain employs TRBV7-6 and TRBJ2-2, with D perhaps TRBD1 (6 bases). This CDR3 comprises 15 residues. Looked up from germline, CDR1 is SGHVS and CDR2 is FNYEAQ. V shed 5 bases and J shed 5 bases, with 15 bases lying between them. The chain's CDR3 is CASSAYRARTGELFF. CDR3 coding DNA: TGTGCCAGCAGCGCTTACAGGGCTCGGACCGGGGAGCTGTTTTTT.

V and J are TRBV14 and TRBJ2-7; weak D call: TRBD2 (5 bases). The CDR3 has 14 amino acids. V lost 0 bases and J lost 2, with 8 bases in between. The V gene's germline CDR1 is SGHDN and CDR2 FVKESK. The CDR3 region has the DNA TGTGCCAGCAGCCAAGATTCGGGAACCTACGAGCAGTACTTC. Encoded protein: CASSQDSGTYEQYF.